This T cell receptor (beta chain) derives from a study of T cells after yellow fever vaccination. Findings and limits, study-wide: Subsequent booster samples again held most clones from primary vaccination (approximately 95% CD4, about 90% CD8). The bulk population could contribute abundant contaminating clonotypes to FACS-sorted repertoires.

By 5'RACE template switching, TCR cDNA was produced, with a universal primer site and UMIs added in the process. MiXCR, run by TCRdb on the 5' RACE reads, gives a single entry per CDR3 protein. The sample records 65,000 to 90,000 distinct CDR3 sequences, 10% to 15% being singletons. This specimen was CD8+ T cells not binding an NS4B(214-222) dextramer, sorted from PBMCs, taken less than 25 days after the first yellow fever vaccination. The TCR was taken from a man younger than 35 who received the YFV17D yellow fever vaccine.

The CDR3 DNA follows: TGCGCCAGCAGCTGGGGACAGCTTAACTATGGCTACACCTTC. Amino acids: CASSWGQLNYGYTF. The chain recombines TRBV5-1 with TRBJ1-2; 7 nucleotides agree with TRBD1. The V and J ends lost 3 bases and 1 base, in that order; junction bases with no gene match: 3. The CDR3 extends over 14 amino acids. Germline values: CDR1 SGHRS, CDR2 YFSETQ.